The 13 T cell receptor beta chains reported below all come from one sample, sequenced in a study of T cell responses to AZD1222 COVID-19 vaccine. Generated by immunoSEQ multiplex PCR, the TCRdb table keeps only in-frame clones and is missing some. The sample lists 150,000 or so clones, less than 90% seen once, with approximately 3.1% in the top ten. The sequenced sample was peripheral blood, obtained on day 0 of AZD1222 vaccination. The source of these receptors is an adult in good health.

This clone was seen just once. The chain is built from TRBV7-2 and TRBJ2-5; TRBD2 aligns across 7 bases. CDR1 and CDR2 (germline): SGHTA, FQGNSA. The CDR3 consists of 15 residues. With 5 bases clipped from V and 5 bases from J, the junction kept 11 bases outside the gene matches. In DNA, the CDR3 is TGTGCCAGCAGCCTCCCTATGGGGGGAGGGGAGACCCAGTACTTC. It is translated as CASSLPMGGGETQYF.

V is TRBV10-2 and J is TRBJ1-5, with 7 bases fitting TRBD1. Germline loops: CDR1 WSHSY, CDR2 SAAADI. The CDR3 is made up of 14 amino acids. The ends lost 8 bases at V and 4 bases at J; junction bases unmatched: 8. The CDR3 here is CASRIGQANQPQHF. DNA for the CDR3: TGCGCCAGCCGAATAGGACAGGCGAATCAGCCCCAGCATTTT.

This clone was seen only once. This chain connects TRBV28 to TRBJ2-7; 10 nucleotides agree with TRBD1. V gave up 6 bases and J gave up 7 bases; unmatched junction bases: 15. Germline assignment: CDR1 MDHEN and CDR2 SYDVKM. The CDR3 is 16 residues long. CDR3 protein: CASRQTSGTGEDEQYF. DNA of the CDR3: TGTGCCAGCAGGCAAACCTCAGGGACAGGGGAGGATGAGCAGTACTTC.

V and J are TRBV18 and TRBJ1-1, with a tentative D call TRBD1 (5 bases). The V end lost 2 bases, the J end lost 8 bases, and 12 bases lay between the germline ends. The germline V gene encodes CDR1 KGHSH and CDR2 LQKENI. The CDR3 loop spans 13 amino acids. Written as DNA, the CDR3 is TGTGCCAGCTCACCAGGGGGTTCAGGGGAAGCTTTCTTT. This encodes CASSPGGSGEAFF.

The chain recombines TRBV4-2 with TRBJ1-4; D call uncertain. The CDR3 extends over 15 amino acids. The V and J ends lost 1 base and 0 bases respectively, with 6 bases between them. The germline V gene encodes CDR1 LGHNA and CDR2 YNFKEQ. CDR3 in DNA: TGTGCCAGCAGCCAAGGGGCAGCAACTAATGAAAAACTGTTTTTT. Its protein product is CASSQGAATNEKLFF.

This clone was counted a single time. The rearrangement links TRBV7-2 to TRBJ2-7, with 7 bases that match TRBD1. With 4 bases clipped from V and 3 bases from J, the junction kept 9 bases outside the gene matches. The CDR3 loop spans 15 amino acids. From germline, CDR1 is SGHTA and CDR2 FQGNSA. The CDR3 is CASSSGTVEFYEQYF. CDR3 DNA sequence: TGTGCCAGCAGCTCGGGGACAGTAGAATTCTACGAGCAGTACTTC.

The CDR3 sequence: CASSHSWSYEQYF. CDR3 nucleotides: TGTGCCAGCAGCCATAGTTGGTCCTACGAGCAGTACTTC. V gene TRBV3-1 (or the pseudogene TRBV3-2) combines with J gene TRBJ2-7; unclear D gene. V gave up 3 bases and J gave up 1 base, with 7 bases separating them. Germline-derived CDR1 and CDR2 are LGHDT and YNNKEL (reference sequence). The CDR3 extends over 13 amino acids.

The chain employs TRBV3-1 (or the pseudogene TRBV3-2) and TRBJ1-1; D call uncertain. The V and J ends lost 7 bases and 1 base respectively, with 10 bases between them. CDR3 length: 13 amino acids. The germline CDR1 and CDR2 sequences are LGHDT and YNNKEL (reference sequence). CDR3 sequence: CASNLRPNTEAFF. The CDR3 coding sequence is TGTGCCAGCAACCTTCGACCGAACACTGAAGCTTTCTTT.

V gene TRBV3-1 (or the pseudogene TRBV3-2) combines with J gene TRBJ1-1, with TRBD1 matching over 11 bases. The V gene end was trimmed by 3 bases and the J gene end by 4 bases; junction bases not matched to a gene: 10. The CDR3 totals 17 residues. Germline CDR1 LGHDT, CDR2 YNNKEL (reference sequence). The DNA of the CDR3 is TGTGCCAGCAGCCAGGCCGGGACAGGGGGTTGGGGCACTGAAGCTTTCTTT. It encodes CASSQAGTGGWGTEAFF.

The CDR3 protein is CASSFFSGPEQYF. DNA of the CDR3: TGTGCCAGCAGCTTCTTTAGTGGTCCCGAGCAGTACTTC. The chain carries TRBV11-1 and TRBJ2-7, with D unresolved. The ends were cut back, 3 bases at V and 6 bases at J, with 12 bases in the middle. Per germline, CDR1 SGHAT and CDR2 FQDESV (reference sequence). This CDR3 is built from 13 residues.

By its share, this clone is medium-sized. This chain joins TRBV16 and TRBJ2-7, with 7 positions matching TRBD2. The CDR3 is made up of 15 amino acids. In germline, CDR1 is KGHSY, CDR2 FQNENV. V lost 4 bases and J lost 1; bases outside the gene matches: 7. The CDR3 DNA reads TGTGCCAGCAGCCGCAGTAGCGGGTGGTCCTACGAGCAGTACTTC. It codes for CASSRSSGWSYEQYF.

The gene calls are TRBV4-3 and TRBJ2-2; TRBD1 matches at 8 bases. CDR3 length: 16 amino acids. After removal of 3 bases from V and 4 bases from J, the junction contained 7 bases not matched to a gene. CDR1 and CDR2 from the germline V gene are LGHNA and YSLEER. The CDR3, as DNA: TGCGCCAGCAGCCATTCTGACAGGGGAGCCACCGGGGAGCTGTTTTTT. It yields the protein CASSHSDRGATGELFF.

This clone was recorded only once. The chain uses TRBV5-1 and TRBJ2-5; D is ambiguous. The germline gives CDR1 SGHRS, CDR2 YFSETQ. Trimming removed 3 bases at V and 2 bases at J, with 2 bases between. This CDR3 is built from 11 residues. The DNA of the CDR3 is TGCGCCAGCAGCTGGCAAGAGACCCAGTACTTC. Encoded protein: CASSWQETQYF.